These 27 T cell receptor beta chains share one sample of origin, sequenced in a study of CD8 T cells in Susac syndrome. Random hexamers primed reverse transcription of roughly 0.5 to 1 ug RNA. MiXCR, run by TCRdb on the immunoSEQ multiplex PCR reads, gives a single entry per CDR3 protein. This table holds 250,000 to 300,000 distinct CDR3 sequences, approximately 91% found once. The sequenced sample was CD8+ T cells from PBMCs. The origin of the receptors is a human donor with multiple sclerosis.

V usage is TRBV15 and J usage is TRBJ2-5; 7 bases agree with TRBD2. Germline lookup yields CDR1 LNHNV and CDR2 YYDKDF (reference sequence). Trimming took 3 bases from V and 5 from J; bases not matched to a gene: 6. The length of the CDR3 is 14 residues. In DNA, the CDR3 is TGTGCCACCAGCAGGGCGGGAGTGGGTGAGACCCAGTACTTC. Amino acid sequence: CATSRAGVGETQYF.

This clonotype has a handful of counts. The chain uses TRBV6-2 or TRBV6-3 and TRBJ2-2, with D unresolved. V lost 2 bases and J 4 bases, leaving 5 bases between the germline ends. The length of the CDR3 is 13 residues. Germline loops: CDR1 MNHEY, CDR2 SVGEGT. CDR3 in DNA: TGTGCCAGCAGTTACAGGAGCACCGGGGAGCTGTTTTTT. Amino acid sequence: CASSYRSTGELFF.

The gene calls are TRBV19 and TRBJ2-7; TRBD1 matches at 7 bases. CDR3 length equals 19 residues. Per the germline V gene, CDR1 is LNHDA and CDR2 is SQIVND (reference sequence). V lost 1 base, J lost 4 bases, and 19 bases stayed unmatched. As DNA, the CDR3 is TGTGCCAGTAGTATAGCAAGCCGGGGACAGCCCGGTTTCCTTTACGAGCAGTACTTC. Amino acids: CASSIASRGQPGFLYEQYF.

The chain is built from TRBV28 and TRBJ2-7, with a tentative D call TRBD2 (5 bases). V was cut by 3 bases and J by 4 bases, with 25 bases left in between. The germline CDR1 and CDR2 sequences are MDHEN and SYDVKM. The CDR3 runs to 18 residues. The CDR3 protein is CASSLGEVERRQTYEQYF. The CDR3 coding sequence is TGTGCCAGCAGTTTGGGCGAAGTGGAGCGGAGACAAACATACGAGCAGTACTTC.

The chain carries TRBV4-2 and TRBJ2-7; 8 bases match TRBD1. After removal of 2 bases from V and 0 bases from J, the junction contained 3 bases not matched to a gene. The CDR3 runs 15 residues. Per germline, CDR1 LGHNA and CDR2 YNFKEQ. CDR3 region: CASSQTGGSSYEQYF. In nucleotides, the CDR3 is TGTGCCAGCAGCCAAACAGGGGGGAGCTCCTACGAGCAGTACTTC.

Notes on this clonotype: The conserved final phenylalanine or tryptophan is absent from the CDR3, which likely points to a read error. This CDR3 reads CASSIGVASVHEQFL. The CDR3 DNA sequence: TGTGCCAGTAGTATTGGGGTAGCTAGTGTGCATGAGCAGTTCCTC. This chain links TRBV19 with TRBJ2-1; D is unresolved. Trimming stripped 3 bases from V and 8 bases from J, with 17 bases between. This CDR3 has 15 amino acids. Germline V lookup: CDR1 LNHDA, CDR2 SQIVND (reference sequence).

Written as DNA, the CDR3 is TGTGCCAGCAGCTTACCGCAAGCCTACGAGCAGTACTTC. It is translated as CASSLPQAYEQYF. The V and J genes are TRBV11-2 and TRBJ2-7; D unresolved. The CDR3 is made up of 13 amino acids. Trimming took off 2 bases at V and 2 bases at J, with 7 bases between the two ends. Per the germline V gene, CDR1 is SGHAT and CDR2 is FQNNGV.

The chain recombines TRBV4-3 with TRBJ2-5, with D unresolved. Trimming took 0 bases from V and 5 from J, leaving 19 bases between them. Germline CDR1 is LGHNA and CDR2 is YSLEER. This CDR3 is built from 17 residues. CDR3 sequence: CASSQERSLGSPETQYF. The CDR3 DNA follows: TGCGCCAGCAGCCAAGAGAGGAGCCTAGGCAGTCCGGAGACCCAGTACTTC.

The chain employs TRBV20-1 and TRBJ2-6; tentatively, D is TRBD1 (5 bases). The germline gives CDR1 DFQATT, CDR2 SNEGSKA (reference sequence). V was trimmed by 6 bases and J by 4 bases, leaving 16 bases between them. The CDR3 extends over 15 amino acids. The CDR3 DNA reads TGCAGTGCCGAAGAAGGGGCCGGAGGGGCCAACGTCCTGACTTTC. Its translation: CSAEEGAGGANVLTF.

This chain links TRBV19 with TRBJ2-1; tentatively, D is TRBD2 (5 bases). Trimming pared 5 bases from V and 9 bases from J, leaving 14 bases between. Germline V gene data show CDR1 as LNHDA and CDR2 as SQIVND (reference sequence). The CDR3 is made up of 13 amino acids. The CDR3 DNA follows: TGTGCCAGTAGTCTCACGGGATTCACTGAGCAGTTCTTC. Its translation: CASSLTGFTEQFF.

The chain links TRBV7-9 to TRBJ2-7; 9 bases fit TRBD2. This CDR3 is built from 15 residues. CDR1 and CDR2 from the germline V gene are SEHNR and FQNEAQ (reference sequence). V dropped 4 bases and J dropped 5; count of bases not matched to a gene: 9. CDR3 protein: CASSSVAGGPHEQYF. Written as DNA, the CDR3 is TGTGCCAGCAGCTCCGTCGCGGGAGGGCCCCACGAGCAGTACTTC.

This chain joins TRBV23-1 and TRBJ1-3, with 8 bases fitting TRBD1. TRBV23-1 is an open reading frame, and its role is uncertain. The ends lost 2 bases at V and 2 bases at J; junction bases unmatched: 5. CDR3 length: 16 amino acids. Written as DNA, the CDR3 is TGCGCCAGCAGTCAAAACACAGGGGGTACTGGAAACACCATATATTTT. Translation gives CASSQNTGGTGNTIYF.

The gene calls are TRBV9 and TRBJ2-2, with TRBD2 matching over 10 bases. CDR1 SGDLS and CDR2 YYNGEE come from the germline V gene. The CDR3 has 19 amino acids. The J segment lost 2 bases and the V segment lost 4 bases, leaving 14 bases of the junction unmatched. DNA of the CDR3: TGTGCCAGCAGCCTCCTGGGGGCTAGCGGGGGTTACAACACCGGGGAGCTGTTTTTT. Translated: CASSLLGASGGYNTGELFF.

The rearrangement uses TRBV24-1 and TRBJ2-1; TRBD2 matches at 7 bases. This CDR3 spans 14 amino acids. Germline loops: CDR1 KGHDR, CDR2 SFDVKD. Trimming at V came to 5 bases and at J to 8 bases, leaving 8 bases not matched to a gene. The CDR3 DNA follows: TGTGCCACCAGTGGTGGCGGGAGTTTCGATGAGCAGTTCTTC. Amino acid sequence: CATSGGGSFDEQFF.

The CDR3 DNA reads TGTGCCAGCAGCGTAGTCGATCTTGGTAGCGGGAGAGATGACTCCTACAATGAGCAGTTCTTC. Protein product: CASSVVDLGSGRDDSYNEQFF. V usage is TRBV9 and J usage is TRBJ2-1; TRBD2 matches 9 bases. CDR3 length: 21 amino acids. Trimming cost V 0 bases and J 0 bases; bases outside gene matches: 16. The germline gives CDR1 SGDLS, CDR2 YYNGEE.

The CDR3 sequence: CASSGDRAIYEQYF. CDR3 nucleotides: TGTGCCAGCAGTGGGGACAGGGCGATCTACGAGCAGTACTTC. The V gene is TRBV2, the J gene TRBJ2-7; 9 nucleotides match TRBD1. This CDR3 has 14 residues. CDR1 SNHLY and CDR2 FYNNEI come from the germline V gene. Unmatched junction bases numbered 4, after V lost 4 bases and J lost 3 bases.

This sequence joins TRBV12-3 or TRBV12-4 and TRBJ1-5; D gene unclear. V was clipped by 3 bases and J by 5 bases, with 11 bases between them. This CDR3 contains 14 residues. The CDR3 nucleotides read TGTGCCAGCAGTTTGGATTACGGGGATCAGCCCCAGCATTTT. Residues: CASSLDYGDQPQHF.

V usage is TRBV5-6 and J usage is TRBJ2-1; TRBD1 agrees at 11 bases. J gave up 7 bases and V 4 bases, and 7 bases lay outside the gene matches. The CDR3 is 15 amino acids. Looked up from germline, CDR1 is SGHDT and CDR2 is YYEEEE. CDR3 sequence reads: CASSPGQGAGNEQFF. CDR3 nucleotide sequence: TGTGCCAGCAGCCCCGGACAGGGGGCGGGAAATGAGCAGTTCTTC.

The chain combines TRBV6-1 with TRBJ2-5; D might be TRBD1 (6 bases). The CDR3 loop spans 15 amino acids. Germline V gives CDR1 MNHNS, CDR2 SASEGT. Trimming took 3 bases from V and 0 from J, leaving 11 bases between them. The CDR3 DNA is TGTGCCAGCAGTGAGGGGGCAGGAGACCAAGAGACCCAGTACTTC. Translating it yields CASSEGAGDQETQYF.

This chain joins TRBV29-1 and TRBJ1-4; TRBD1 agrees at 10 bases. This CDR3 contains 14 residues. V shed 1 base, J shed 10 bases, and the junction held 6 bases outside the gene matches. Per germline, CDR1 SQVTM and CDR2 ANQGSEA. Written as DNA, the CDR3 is TGCAGCGTTGAAGTGGGGACAGGGGAAGTAAAACTGTTTTTT. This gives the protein CSVEVGTGEVKLFF.

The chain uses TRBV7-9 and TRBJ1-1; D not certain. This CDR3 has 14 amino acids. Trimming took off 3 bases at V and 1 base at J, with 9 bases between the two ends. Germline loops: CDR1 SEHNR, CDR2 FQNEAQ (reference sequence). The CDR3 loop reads CASSFTGPNTEAFF. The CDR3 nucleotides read TGTGCCAGCAGCTTCACCGGACCGAACACTGAAGCTTTCTTT.

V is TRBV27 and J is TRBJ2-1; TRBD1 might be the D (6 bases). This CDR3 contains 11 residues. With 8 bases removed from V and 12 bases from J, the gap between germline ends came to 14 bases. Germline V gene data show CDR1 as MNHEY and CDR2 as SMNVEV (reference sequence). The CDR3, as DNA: TGTGCCAGCGGCACAGGGTCACGGCAGTTCTTC. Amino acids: CASGTGSRQFF.

CDR3 sequence (DNA): TGTGCTAGTGCCAGGGGGAATCAGCCCCAGCATTTT. It specifies CASARGNQPQHF. The chain employs TRBV12-5 and TRBJ1-5, with 7 bases matching TRBD1. Germline CDR1 LGHNT, CDR2 FRNRAP. Losses at the gene ends were 7 bases for V and 4 bases for J; bases not matched to a gene: 1. The CDR3 runs 12 residues.

CDR3 sequence: CAWSVEGNEQFF. The CDR3 coding sequence is TGTGCCTGGAGTGTAGAGGGAAATGAGCAGTTCTTC. V is TRBV30 and J is TRBJ2-1, with D tentatively TRBD2 (5 bases). Between the trimmed V and J ends, which lost 0 bases and 7 bases, there was a span of 7 bases. The CDR3 loop spans 12 amino acids. Per the germline V gene, CDR1 is GTSNPN and CDR2 is SVGIG (reference sequence). Filled out from reference TRBV30 and TRBJ2-1, the complete variable domain reads SQTIHQWPATLVQPVGSPLSLECTVEGTSNPNLYWYRQAAGRGLQLLFYSVGIGQISSEVPQNLSASRPQDRQFILSSKKLLLSDSGFYLCAWSVEGNEQFFGPGTRLTVL.

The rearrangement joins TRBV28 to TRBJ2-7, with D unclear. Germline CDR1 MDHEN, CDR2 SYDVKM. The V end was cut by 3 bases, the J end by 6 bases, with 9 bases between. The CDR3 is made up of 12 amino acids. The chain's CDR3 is CASSFPLGEQYF. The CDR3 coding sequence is TGTGCCAGCAGTTTTCCCCTCGGCGAGCAGTACTTC.

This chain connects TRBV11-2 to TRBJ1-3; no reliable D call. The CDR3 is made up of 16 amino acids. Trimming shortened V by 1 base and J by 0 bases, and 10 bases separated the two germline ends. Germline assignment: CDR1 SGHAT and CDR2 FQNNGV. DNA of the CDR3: TGTGCCAGCAGCTTAGTGGCAGGACTCTCTGGAAACACCATATATTTT. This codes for CASSLVAGLSGNTIYF. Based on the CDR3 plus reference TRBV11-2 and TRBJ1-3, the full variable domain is EAGVAQSPRYKIIEKRQSVAFWCNPISGHATLYWYQQILGQGPKLLIQFQNNGVVDDSQLPKDRFSAERLKGVDSTLKIQPAKLEDSAVYLCASSLVAGLSGNTIYFGEGSWLTVV.

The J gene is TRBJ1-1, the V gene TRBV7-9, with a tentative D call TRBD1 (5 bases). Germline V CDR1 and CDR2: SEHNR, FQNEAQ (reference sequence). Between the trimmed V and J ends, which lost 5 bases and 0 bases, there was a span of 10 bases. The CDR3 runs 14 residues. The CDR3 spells CASSQPQVNTEAFF. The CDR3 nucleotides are TGTGCCAGCAGCCAACCACAGGTGAACACTGAAGCTTTCTTT.